A selection of T cell receptor beta chains follows, all from one sample in a study of cytomegalovirus exposure and HLA in healthy donors. The data were produced by immunoSEQ multiplex PCR, yet TCRdb's version contains in-frame clones alone and is incomplete. Of 130,000 to 150,000 clones in the sample, just under 70% were seen once. The specimen was PBMCs. These receptors were taken from a man in his sixties in good health and CMV-seronegative. CDR3s include the opening cysteine and the closing phenylalanine or tryptophan. The order of the fields is V gene, D gene, clone size, CDR3 protein. The D gene is left open where the match is weak. Only some rows state a clone size, as once, few, many or a class for expanded clones.

V: TRBV5-4; D: NA; size: NA; CDR3: CASSLARAGNNEQFF
V: TRBV7-3; D: NA; size: few; CDR3: CASSPSSGANVLTF
V: TRBV9; D: NA; size: few; CDR3: CASSAVGSGTDTQYF
V: TRBV4-1; D: TRBD2; size: NA; CDR3: CASSQDLAGTYEQYF
V: TRBV10-3; D: TRBD1; size: once; CDR3: CAISESRDRGYEQYF
V: TRBV28; D: NA; size: NA; CDR3: CASSLGGAGGNSPLHF
V: TRBV29-1; D: NA; size: NA; CDR3: CSVGRAGTGELFF
V: TRBV2; D: NA; size: NA; CDR3: CASSESDLRVTHNYGYTF
V: TRBV7-3; D: TRBD2; size: NA; CDR3: CASSSTSANTGELFF
V: TRBV27; D: NA; size: NA; CDR3: CASSLSRAIDTQYF
V: TRBV7-9; D: NA; size: NA; CDR3: CASSTDSSNQPQHF
V: TRBV5-1; D: NA; size: NA; CDR3: CASSSGTASYEQYF
V: TRBV28; D: TRBD1; size: once; CDR3: CASSLDQGQYTEAFF
V: TRBV6-6; D: NA; size: NA; CDR3: CASTDRPGQRNTEAFF
V: TRBV5-4; D: NA; size: NA; CDR3: CASSPGTERRSSYEQYF
V: TRBV28; D: NA; size: NA; CDR3: CASSFPQIEAFF
V: TRBV11-3; D: TRBD1; size: NA; CDR3: CASSLDLQGAGELFF
V: TRBV5-6; D: NA; size: NA; CDR3: CASSPPWRDTEAFF
V: TRBV7-9; D: TRBD2; size: NA; CDR3: CASSFVSGRAQYF
V: TRBV11-2; D: NA; size: NA; CDR3: CASSWDIYEQYF
V: TRBV11-2; D: TRBD1; size: NA; CDR3: CASSARTGNTEAFF
V: TRBV9; D: NA; size: NA; CDR3: CASSVSGVSGNTIYF
V: TRBV14; D: NA; size: few; CDR3: CASSQGAGGDTQYF
V: TRBV10-3; D: TRBD2; size: NA; CDR3: CAIRASGRAENEQFF
V: TRBV4-1; D: NA; size: NA; CDR3: CASSQVWGVTGFTGELFF
V: TRBV5-8; D: NA; size: NA; CDR3: CASSLVTMETQYF
V: TRBV19; D: TRBD1; size: NA; CDR3: CASSRTGLIGWNTGELFF
V: TRBV7-2; D: NA; size: few; CDR3: CASTLHRDGTEAFF
V: TRBV11-3; D: TRBD1; size: few; CDR3: CASSLDTGGTYEQYF
V: TRBV30; D: NA; size: few; CDR3: CAWRASWAGDTQYF
V: TRBV28; D: TRBD1; size: few; CDR3: CATRPGQGGETQYF
V: TRBV5-1; D: NA; size: NA; CDR3: CASSLAQYNNSPLHF
V: TRBV5-1; D: TRBD2; size: NA; CDR3: CASSGAGVSYNEQFF
V: TRBV28; D: NA; size: NA; CDR3: CASSFVEGEAFF
V: TRBV6-1; D: TRBD1; size: NA; CDR3: CATLTGGGQPQHF
V: TRBV19; D: NA; size: once; CDR3: CASSIGYNNEQFF
V: TRBV5-1; D: TRBD1; size: NA; CDR3: CASSLWDRSSQDEQYF
V: TRBV13; D: TRBD1; size: NA; CDR3: CASSPTRTGFGANVLTF
V: TRBV10-3; D: TRBD2; size: few; CDR3: CAIRSGGDNEQFF
V: TRBV5-6; D: TRBD1; size: NA; CDR3: CASSSLIPGTGASAFF
V: TRBV6-6; D: NA; size: NA; CDR3: CASSPSSGEQYF
V: TRBV2; D: TRBD2; size: few; CDR3: CASSRTSGSYEQYF
V: TRBV10-3; D: NA; size: NA; CDR3: CAISGWLADTGELFF
V: TRBV25-1; D: TRBD1; size: once; CDR3: CASRGTGSPFYGYTF
V: TRBV19; D: NA; size: NA; CDR3: CASSQGVAGANVLTF
V: TRBV5-4; D: TRBD1; size: NA; CDR3: CASSRTGEDTQYF
V: TRBV19; D: TRBD2; size: NA; CDR3: CASSILYGSGSYTGELFF
V: TRBV27; D: NA; size: NA; CDR3: CASSILGSDTQYF